What follows are 30 T cell receptor beta chains derived from one specimen sequenced in a study of blood T cell repertoires in COVID-19. Assay used: immunoSEQ multiplex PCR; TCRdb lists only in-frame clones, some missing. This sample has around 380,000 clones; over 65% occur once, and the top ten carry 0.85% to 1.2%. Material: peripheral blood. Receptors were obtained from a human donor with acute or convalescent COVID-19. The donor label of this sample is uncertain.

This clone was observed a handful of times. V and J are TRBV7-9 and TRBJ2-1; 12 nucleotides match TRBD2. Germline V CDR1 and CDR2: SEHNR, FQNEAQ (reference sequence). With 1 base clipped from V and 15 bases from J, the junction kept 4 bases outside the gene matches. The CDR3 spans 13 residues. CDR3 sequence (DNA): TGTGCCAGCAGCTTAGAACTAGCGGGAGGCAGGTTCTTC. The encoded protein is CASSLELAGGRFF.

This chain joins TRBV12-3 or TRBV12-4 and TRBJ1-1; weak D call: TRBD1 (5 bases). V lost 3 bases, J lost 3 bases, and 8 bases lay in between. This CDR3 contains 13 residues. CDR3 residues: CASSFNRYTEAFF. The CDR3 DNA reads TGTGCCAGCAGTTTTAACAGGTACACTGAAGCTTTCTTT.

The chain links TRBV12-3 or TRBV12-4 to TRBJ2-3; tentatively, D is TRBD2 (6 bases). The CDR3 contains 13 residues. V was shortened by 5 bases and J by 2 bases, with 8 bases between the two germline ends. For the CDR3, the DNA is TGTGCCAGCAGTCGACTAGTCACAGATACGCAGTATTTT. This sequence encodes CASSRLVTDTQYF.

The V call is TRBV28, the J call TRBJ1-6, with D perhaps TRBD1 (6 bases). Trimming took off 7 bases at V and 10 bases at J, with 20 bases between the two ends. CDR3 length: 15 residues. Germline V gene data show CDR1 as MDHEN and CDR2 as SYDVKM. The CDR3 bases are TGTGCCAGCACAGTGTGGGGCGGGGGGCAGTCACCCCTCCACTTT. Protein sequence: CASTVWGGGQSPLHF.

The chain combines TRBV3-1 (or the pseudogene TRBV3-2) with TRBJ2-1; 12 positions match TRBD2. Germline V gene lookup returns CDR1 LGHDT and CDR2 YNNKEL (reference sequence). After removal of 0 bases from V and 2 bases from J, the junction contained 11 bases not matched to a gene. The CDR3 length is 20 residues. Here the CDR3 DNA reads TGTGCCAGCAGCCAAGACTTAGGACTAGCGGGAATCAAAACCTACAATGAGCAGTTCTTC. Translating gives CASSQDLGLAGIKTYNEQFF.

This clone was observed a few times. The chain uses TRBV6-5 and TRBJ1-5; TRBD1 might be the D (5 bases). The CDR3 totals 15 residues. V lost 6 bases to trimming and J lost 4 bases, with 16 bases between them. Looked up from germline, CDR1 is MNHEY and CDR2 is SVGAGI. The CDR3 DNA is TGTGCCAGCAGGTTGGGACTCCGAGGGAATCAGCCCCAGCATTTT. It encodes CASRLGLRGNQPQHF.

This chain links TRBV28 with TRBJ1-2; D remains ambiguous. Trimming shortened V by 7 bases and J by 8 bases, and 14 bases separated the two germline ends. Germline-derived CDR1 and CDR2 are MDHEN and SYDVKM. The CDR3 is 12 residues long. CDR3 nucleotides: TGTGCCAGCACCTTGCCCGAGGGAGGCTACACCTTC. It is translated as CASTLPEGGYTF.

V is TRBV11-2 and J is TRBJ2-7; 13 nucleotides agree with TRBD2. After removal of 0 bases from V and 7 bases from J, the junction contained 3 bases not matched to a gene. Germline V CDR1 and CDR2: SGHAT, FQNNGV. This CDR3 has 15 amino acids. This chain's CDR3 is CASSLETSGRVEQYF. DNA for the CDR3: TGTGCCAGCAGCTTAGAAACTAGCGGGAGGGTAGAGCAGTACTTC. Filled out from reference TRBV11-2 and TRBJ2-7, the complete variable domain reads EAGVAQSPRYKIIEKRQSVAFWCNPISGHATLYWYQQILGQGPKLLIQFQNNGVVDDSQLPKDRFSAERLKGVDSTLKIQPAKLEDSAVYLCASSLETSGRVEQYFGPGTRLTVT.

The chain is built from TRBV20-1 and TRBJ2-4; a possible D gene is TRBD1 (5 bases). Germline V lookup: CDR1 DFQATT, CDR2 SNEGSKA (reference sequence). The CDR3 is 16 residues long. The germline V and J ends were trimmed by 3 bases and 2 bases, with 17 bases remaining between them. The CDR3 protein is CSASATSRGSKNIQYF. CDR3 sequence (DNA): TGCAGTGCTAGTGCCACTTCAAGGGGATCCAAAAACATTCAGTACTTC.

This clone was seen more than once but under ten times. The chain is built from TRBV28 and TRBJ1-3; 11 nucleotides match TRBD1. With V trimmed by 4 bases and J by 0 bases, 5 bases remained unmatched. CDR3 length: 17 residues. CDR1 and CDR2 (germline): MDHEN, SYDVKM. CDR3 in amino acids: CASSSGTGGTSGNTIYF. The CDR3 nucleotides are TGTGCCAGCAGTTCCGGGACAGGGGGTACCTCTGGAAACACCATATATTTT.

This clone has only one observation. The V gene is TRBV25-1, the J gene TRBJ2-3, with D possibly matching TRBD2 (7 bases). Trimming took 3 bases from V and 5 from J, leaving 12 bases between them. Germline CDR1 is MGHDK and CDR2 is SYGVNS. The CDR3 has 14 residues. CDR3 sequence reads: CASSDRGAVDTQYF. DNA for the CDR3: TGTGCCAGCAGTGACCGGGGGGCGGTAGATACGCAGTATTTT.

This chain links TRBV19 with TRBJ1-2; 10 nucleotides line up with TRBD1. This CDR3 is built from 14 residues. Germline CDR1 and CDR2: LNHDA and SQIVND (reference sequence). Trimming removed 5 bases from V and 4 bases from J; junction bases left unmatched: 4. The CDR3 spells CASSLRTGGYGYTF. The DNA of the CDR3 is TGTGCCAGTAGTCTACGGACAGGGGGCTATGGCTACACCTTC.

V gene TRBV21-1 combines with J gene TRBJ2-7; the listed D gene, TRBD1, was not tested against the DNA. TRBV21-1 represents a pseudogene. The CDR3 is made up of 13 amino acids. The CDR3 is CASKILGGDEQYF. CDR3 sequence (DNA): TGTGCCAGCAAGATCTTAGGGGGCGACGAGCAGTACTTC.

This chain uses TRBV10-2 with TRBJ2-7, with 7 bases lining up with TRBD1. Germline CDR1 and CDR2: WSHSY and SAAADI. The CDR3 consists of 14 residues. The V segment lost 6 bases and the J segment 4 bases; nucleotides outside the gene matches: 9. The CDR3 nucleotides read TGCGCCAGCAGGTCTTGGACAGGTGTTTACGAGCAGTACTTC. Its protein product is CASRSWTGVYEQYF.

The chain uses TRBV29-1 and TRBJ2-2; the D gene is possibly TRBD2 (7 bases). V was cut by 4 bases and J by 0 bases, with 12 bases left in between. Germline V gene lookup returns CDR1 SQVTM and CDR2 ANQGSEA. The CDR3 has 15 residues. The CDR3 protein is CSVGGGVPNTGELFF. CDR3 bases: TGCAGCGTTGGAGGGGGGGTCCCGAACACCGGGGAGCTGTTTTTT.

The chain employs TRBV27 and TRBJ2-2; 8 positions agree with TRBD1. Trimming took 7 bases from V and 3 from J; bases not matched to a gene: 7. Germline CDR1 and CDR2: MNHEY and SMNVEV (reference sequence). The CDR3 totals 15 residues. In DNA form, the CDR3 reads TGTGCCAGCAATCCGACAGGGGTGGACACCGGGGAGCTGTTTTTT. Protein sequence: CASNPTGVDTGELFF.

V and J are TRBV5-6 and TRBJ2-5, with 8 positions matching TRBD1. V lost 5 bases, J lost 4 bases, and 7 bases stayed unmatched. Germline assignment: CDR1 SGHDT and CDR2 YYEEEE. The CDR3 contains 14 residues. DNA for the CDR3: TGTGCCAGCAGTTATTCAGGGGGCCGAGAGACCCAGTACTTC. Translated, it gives CASSYSGGRETQYF.

The chain couples TRBV19 to TRBJ2-3; 10 bases map to TRBD1. Looked up from germline, CDR1 is LNHDA and CDR2 is SQIVND (reference sequence). The V and J ends lost 2 bases and 2 bases, in that order; junction bases with no gene match: 7. This CDR3 has 17 residues. The CDR3 DNA reads as TGTGCCAGTAGTATATCCACGACAGGGGGCGTCACAGATACGCAGTATTTT. The encoded protein is CASSISTTGGVTDTQYF.

This rearrangement joins TRBV9 to TRBJ2-1, with TRBD1 identical over 8 bases. Germline assignment: CDR1 SGDLS and CDR2 YYNGEE. This CDR3 spans 13 amino acids. J lost 9 bases, V lost 4 bases, and 6 bases had no gene match. The CDR3 region has the DNA TGTGCCAGCAGCTCACGAACAGGGGGTGAGCAGTTCTTC. Amino acids: CASSSRTGGEQFF. Based on the CDR3 plus reference TRBV9 and TRBJ2-1, the full variable domain is DSGVTQTPKHLITATGQRVTLRCSPRSGDLSVYWYQQSLDQGLQFLIQYYNGEERAKGNILERFSAQQFPDLHSELNLSSLELGDSALYFCASSSRTGGEQFFGPGTRLTVL.

This chain joins TRBV7-2 and TRBJ2-1; possibly TRBD1 for D (6 bases). V lost 4 bases and J lost 0, with 22 bases in between. The CDR3 length is 19 residues. CDR1 is SGHTA and CDR2 is FQGNSA in the germline V gene. The CDR3 DNA reads as TGTGCCAGCAGCTCACTCCCAATAAGACAGGCGAGCTCCTACAATGAGCAGTTCTTC. It yields the protein CASSSLPIRQASSYNEQFF.

In this sample, this clone turned up once. The chain has TRBV11-2 and TRBJ2-1; 11 bases are a match to TRBD2. This CDR3 has 15 residues. J gave up 4 bases and V 5 bases, and 4 bases lay outside the gene matches. The germline gives CDR1 SGHAT, CDR2 FQNNGV. In nucleotides, the CDR3 is TGTGCCAGCAGCGTTACTAGCGGGAGTTACAATGAGCAGTTCTTC. Protein: CASSVTSGSYNEQFF.

The gene calls are TRBV5-1 and TRBJ1-1; D gene unclear. The V gene lost 0 bases and the J gene lost 8 bases, with 11 bases spanning the gap. The CDR3 totals 13 residues. Germline assignment: CDR1 SGHRS and CDR2 YFSETQ. CDR3 bases: TGCGCCAGCAGCTTGGCCCGACAAACCGAAGCTTTCTTT. It specifies CASSLARQTEAFF. The complete variable domain, with remaining parts taken from reference TRBV5-1 and TRBJ1-1, reads KAGVTQTPRYLIKTRGQQVTLSCSPISGHRSVSWYQQTPGQGLQFLFEYFSETQRNKGNFPGRFSGRQFSNSRSEMNVSTLELGDSALYLCASSLARQTEAFFGQGTRLTVV.

The chain has TRBV15 and TRBJ1-2; 7 bases are shared with TRBD1. Germline CDR1 and CDR2: LNHNV and YYDKDF (reference sequence). This CDR3 is 14 amino acids long. The V and J ends lost 0 bases and 4 bases, in that order; junction bases with no gene match: 2. The chain's CDR3 is CATSRDRGRYGYTF. The CDR3 nucleotides are TGTGCCACCAGCAGAGATAGGGGGCGCTATGGCTACACCTTC.

This clone was seen a few times. The CDR3 nucleotides read TGTGCCAGCAGCCAAGGTCTAGCGATCTCCTACGAGCAGTACTTC. Translated: CASSQGLAISYEQYF. The J gene is TRBJ2-7, the V gene TRBV4-2; a weak D match, TRBD2 (6 bases). Germline V gives CDR1 LGHNA, CDR2 YNFKEQ. CDR3 length equals 15 residues. Deletions cut 1 base from V and 0 bases from J, with 10 bases between.

This clone has a single count. The genes are TRBV9 and TRBJ2-2; 10 positions agree with TRBD2. V shed 4 bases and J 4 bases; nucleotides not matched to a gene: 4. The CDR3 totals 15 residues. The germline CDR1 and CDR2 sequences are SGDLS and YYNGEE. The CDR3, as DNA: TGTGCCAGCAGCTCCCGACTAGCGGGCACCGGGGAGCTGTTTTTT. It translates to CASSSRLAGTGELFF.

The gene calls are TRBV10-3 and TRBJ2-7; TRBD2 aligns across 9 bases. CDR3 length: 16 residues. In germline, CDR1 is ENHRY, CDR2 SYGVKD. Trimming cost V 3 bases and J 2 bases; bases outside gene matches: 8. CDR3 in DNA: TGTGCCATCAGTGACTTGACTAGCGGTACCACCTACGAGCAGTACTTC. This translates into CAISDLTSGTTYEQYF.

This chain connects TRBV9 to TRBJ2-1; D is possibly TRBD1 (5 bases). Trimming removed 3 bases at V and 6 bases at J, with 10 bases between. This CDR3 region has 13 residues. CDR1 is SGDLS, CDR2 YYNGEE, per germline. CDR3 DNA sequence: TGTGCCAGCAGCGCGCAGGGTTTCAATGAGCAGTTCTTC. It codes for CASSAQGFNEQFF. Looking up the rest from reference TRBV9 and TRBJ2-1 gives the full variable domain: DSGVTQTPKHLITATGQRVTLRCSPRSGDLSVYWYQQSLDQGLQFLIQYYNGEERAKGNILERFSAQQFPDLHSELNLSSLELGDSALYFCASSAQGFNEQFFGPGTRLTVL.

This sequence joins TRBV5-4 and TRBJ2-2; tentatively, D is TRBD1 (6 bases). Trimming removed 4 bases from V and 5 bases from J, with 12 bases in between. This CDR3 is built from 14 residues. Per the germline V gene, CDR1 is SGHNT and CDR2 is YYREEE (reference sequence). The CDR3 loop is CASSTQRGTGELFF. The CDR3 DNA follows: TGTGCCAGCAGCACTCAGAGGGGGACCGGGGAGCTGTTTTTT.

This sequence joins TRBV15 and TRBJ2-1; the match to TRBD2 covers 16 bases. The J segment lost 7 bases and the V segment lost 4 bases, leaving 10 bases of the junction unmatched. CDR3 length: 18 residues. The V gene's germline CDR1 is LNHNV and CDR2 YYDKDF (reference sequence). The CDR3 DNA is TGTGCCACCAGCACCTCTAGACCGGGACTAGCGGGAGGGAATGAGCAGTTCTTC. This sequence encodes CATSTSRPGLAGGNEQFF.

V gene TRBV15 combines with J gene TRBJ2-7; TRBD2 might be the D (6 bases). The CDR3 loop spans 13 amino acids. V lost 5 bases and J 3 bases, leaving 11 bases between the germline ends. Germline V gene data show CDR1 as LNHNV and CDR2 as YYDKDF (reference sequence). CDR3 amino acids: CATSQAGFYEQYF. CDR3 nucleotide sequence: TGTGCCACCAGCCAGGCGGGATTCTACGAGCAGTACTTC.